This T cell receptor (beta chain) was recovered during a study of cytomegalovirus exposure and HLA in healthy donors. With regard to this clone: What it recognizes is unknown.

Findings of the study overall: Several V segments, TRBV6-2 and TRBV6-3 among them, could not be told apart and were dropped. Trimming of TCR beta V- and J-genes showed a link, identified in a later analysis, to a missense DCLRE1C variant. The study listed under 200 cytomegalovirus-associated TCR beta chains. It has been reported that TCR beta sequences accurately predicted the HLA-A and HLA-B alleles of most subjects.

J gave up 4 bases and V 0 bases, and 8 bases lay outside the gene matches. This CDR3 spans 16 amino acids. Germline CDR1 SGHNT, CDR2 YYREEE (reference sequence). 13 Jbeta primers and 60 Vbeta primers were used for the PCR. Some clones are missing from TCRdb's copy, which holds only in-frame ones; the method was immunoSEQ multiplex PCR. The sample records about 110,000 clones, approximately 70% being singletons. The chain joins TRBV5-4 to TRBJ2-3, with TRBD2 matching 7 bases. The TCR originated in a man in his forties or fifties in good health and CMV-seropositive. Sequenced input: PBMCs. In DNA form, the CDR3 reads TGTGCCAGCAGCTTGGGGTCTAGCCGGGGGGCAGATACGCAGTATTTT. This sequence encodes CASSLGSSRGADTQYF. Based on the CDR3 plus reference TRBV5-4 and TRBJ2-3, the full variable domain is ETGVTQSPTHLIKTRGQQVTLRCSSQSGHNTVSWYQQALGQGPQFIFQYYREEENGRGNFPPRFSGLQFPNYSSELNVNALELDDSALYLCASSLGSSRGADTQYFGPGTRLTVL.